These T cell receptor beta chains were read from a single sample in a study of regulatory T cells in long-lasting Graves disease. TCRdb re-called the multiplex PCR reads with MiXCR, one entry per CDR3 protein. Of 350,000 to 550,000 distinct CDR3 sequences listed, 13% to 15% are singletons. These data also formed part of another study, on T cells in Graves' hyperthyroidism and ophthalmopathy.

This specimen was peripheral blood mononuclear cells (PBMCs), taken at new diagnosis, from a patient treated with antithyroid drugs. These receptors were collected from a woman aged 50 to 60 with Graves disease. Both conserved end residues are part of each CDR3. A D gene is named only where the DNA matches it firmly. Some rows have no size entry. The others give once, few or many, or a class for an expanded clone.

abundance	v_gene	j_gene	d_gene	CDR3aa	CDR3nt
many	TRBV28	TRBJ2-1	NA	CASRLRPMGGNEQFF	TGTGCCAGCAGACTCAGACCCATGGGCGGCAATGAGCAGTTCTTC
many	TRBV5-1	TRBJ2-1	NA	CASAITGPSSYNEQFF	TGCGCCAGCGCCATAACGGGCCCGAGCTCCTACAATGAGCAGTTCTTC
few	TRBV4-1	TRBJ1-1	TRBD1	CASSQETGTGWNTEAFF	TGCGCCAGCAGCCAAGAGACCGGGACAGGGTGGAACACTGAAGCTTTCTTT
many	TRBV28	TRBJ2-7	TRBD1	CASSSVPGQGYYEQYF	TGTGCCAGCAGTTCCGTACCGGGACAGGGGTACTACGAGCAGTACTTC
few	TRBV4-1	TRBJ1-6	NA	CASSQDLTNNSPLHF	TGCGCCAGCAGCCAAGATCTCACGAATAATTCACCCCTCCACTTT
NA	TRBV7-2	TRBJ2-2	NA	CASSTSGGELFF	TGTGCCAGCAGTACCTCGGGCGGGGAGCTGTTTTTT
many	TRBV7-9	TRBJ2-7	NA	CASSLFPSRTEEQYF	TGTGCCAGCAGCTTATTTCCTAGCAGGACTGAGGAGCAGTACTTC
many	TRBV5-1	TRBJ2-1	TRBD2	CASSLLAGVIDEQFF	TGCGCCAGCAGCCTACTAGCGGGAGTCATCGATGAGCAGTTCTTC
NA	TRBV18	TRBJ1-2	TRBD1	CANSSSFLDRGDGYTF	TGTGCCAACTCATCAAGTTTTTTGGACAGGGGAGATGGCTACACCTTC
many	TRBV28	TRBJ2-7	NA	CASSPGQLGGEQYF	TGTGCCAGCAGCCCCGGACAGTTAGGTGGCGAGCAGTACTTC
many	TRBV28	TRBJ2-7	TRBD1	CASSPGTGAYEQYF	TGTGCCAGCAGCCCAGGGACAGGGGCCTACGAGCAGTACTTC
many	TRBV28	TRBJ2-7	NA	CASSFLIYEQYF	TGTGCCAGCAGTTTCCTCATCTACGAGCAGTACTTC
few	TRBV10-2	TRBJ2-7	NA	CASSNVQGNEQYF	TGCGCCAGCAGCAACGTACAGGGAAACGAGCAGTACTTC
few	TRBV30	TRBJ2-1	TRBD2	CAWGLVWGVNEQFF	TGTGCCTGGGGACTAGTTTGGGGAGTCAATGAGCAGTTCTTC
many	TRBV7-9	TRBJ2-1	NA	CASSPDVWTGDEQFF	TGTGCCAGCAGCCCCGACGTATGGACTGGCGATGAGCAGTTCTTC
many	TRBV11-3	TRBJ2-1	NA	CASSLIGNNEQFF	TGTGCCAGCAGCTTAATTGGTAACAATGAGCAGTTCTTC
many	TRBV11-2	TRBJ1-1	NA	CASSTDRTEAFF	TGTGCCAGCAGCACTGACAGGACTGAAGCTTTCTTT
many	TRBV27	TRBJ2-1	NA	CASSPTRYNEQFF	TGTGCCAGCAGTCCAACAAGATACAATGAGCAGTTCTTC
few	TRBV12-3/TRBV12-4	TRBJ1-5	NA	CASSPPGYQPQHF	TGTGCCAGCAGTCCTCCCGGGTATCAGCCCCAGCATTTT
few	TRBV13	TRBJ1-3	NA	CASSLRTVGGNTIYF	TGTGCCAGCAGCTTACGTACAGTGGGGGGAAACACCATATATTTT
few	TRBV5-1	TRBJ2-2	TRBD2	CASSSGLAGSNTGELFF	TGCGCCAGCAGCTCAGGACTAGCGGGTTCGAACACCGGGGAGCTGTTTTTT
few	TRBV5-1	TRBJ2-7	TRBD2	CASSLSGRIYEQYF	TGCGCCAGCAGCTTGAGCGGGAGGATTTACGAGCAGTACTTC
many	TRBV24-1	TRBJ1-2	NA	CATSDLKTHYGYTF	TGTGCCACCAGTGATCTTAAAACACACTATGGCTACACCTTC
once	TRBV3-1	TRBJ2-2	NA	CASSPETETPTGELFF	TGTGCCAGCAGCCCAGAGACAGAGACCCCCACCGGGGAGCTGTTTTTT
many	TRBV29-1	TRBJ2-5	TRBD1	CSVDRGIETQYF	TGCAGCGTTGACAGGGGGATAGAGACCCAGTACTTC
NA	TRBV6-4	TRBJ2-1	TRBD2	CASSAREVPNEQFF	TGTGCCAGCAGTGCGCGGGAGGTTCCCAATGAGCAGTTCTTC
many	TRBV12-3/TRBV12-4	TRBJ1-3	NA	CASSLINTIYF	TGTGCCAGCAGTCTAATAAACACCATATATTTT
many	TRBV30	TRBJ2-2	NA	CAWSRGTNTGELFF	TGTGCCTGGAGTCGCGGCACCAACACCGGGGAGCTGTTTTTT
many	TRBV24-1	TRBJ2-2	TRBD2	CATSPGLAKSGELFF	TGTGCCACCAGCCCGGGACTAGCTAAGTCCGGGGAGCTGTTTTTT
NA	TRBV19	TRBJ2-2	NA	CASSIRTAHIGELFF	TGTGCCAGTAGTATTCGGACAGCCCATATCGGGGAGCTGTTTTTT
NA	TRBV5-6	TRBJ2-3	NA	CASSPWGTDTQYF	TGTGCCAGCAGCCCTTGGGGAACAGATACGCAGTATTTT
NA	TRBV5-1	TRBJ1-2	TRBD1	CASSQRTGNYGYTF	TGCGCCAGCAGCCAACGGACAGGGAACTATGGCTACACCTTC
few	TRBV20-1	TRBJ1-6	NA	CSVRDRQYNSPLHF	TGCAGTGTACGGGACCGTCAATATAATTCACCCCTCCACTTT
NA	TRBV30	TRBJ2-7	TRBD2	CAWNREDKGRYEQYF	TGTGCCTGGAATCGGGAGGATAAGGGGCGCTACGAGCAGTACTTC
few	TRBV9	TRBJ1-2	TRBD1	CASTRQGERYGYTF	TGTGCCAGCACCCGACAGGGGGAGCGATATGGCTACACCTTC
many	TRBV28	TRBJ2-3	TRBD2	CASSDGGLATDTQYF	TGTGCCAGCAGCGATGGGGGACTAGCGACAGATACGCAGTATTTT
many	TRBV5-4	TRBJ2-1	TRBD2	CASSYQNGLAGYNEQFF	TGTGCCAGCAGTTATCAAAATGGGCTAGCGGGTTACAATGAGCAGTTCTTC
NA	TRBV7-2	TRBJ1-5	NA	CASTSAGQPQHF	TGTGCCAGCACAAGTGCAGGCCAGCCCCAGCATTTT